The rows below give T cell receptor beta chains drawn from one sample of a study of PD-1 blockade in classical Hodgkin lymphoma. Clones were sequenced by immunoSEQ multiplex PCR, and TCRdb holds only the in-frame ones, with some missing. The data show about 94,000 clones, roughly 89% seen once. This specimen was peripheral blood mononuclear cells (PBMCs), taken before the second cycle of nivolumab. The source is a human donor with classical Hodgkin lymphoma. Both conserved end residues are part of each CDR3. Fields, in order: clone size, D gene, J gene, CDR3 length, V gene, CDR3 DNA, CDR3 protein. D genes are given only for firm matches. Not every row has a clone size; where given, it reads once, few, many or a size class.

-	TRBD1	TRBJ2-2	17	TRBV7-9	TGTGCCAGCAGCGGAACCGGGACAGGGCACCACACCGGGGAGCTGTTTTTT	CASSGTGTGHHTGELFF
-	-	TRBJ1-2	14	TRBV30	TGTGCCTGGAGGCCAACCGGCGATATCTATGGCTACACCTTC	CAWRPTGDIYGYTF
-	-	TRBJ1-5	14	TRBV6-1	TGTGCCAGCAGCGAAGAGTCCGGCAATCAGCCCCAGCATTTT	CASSEESGNQPQHF
-	TRBD1	TRBJ1-1	14	TRBV27	TGTGCCAGCAGTCCCGGGACAGGGGGCACTGAAGCTTTCTTT	CASSPGTGGTEAFF
-	-	TRBJ2-1	13	TRBV7-9	TGTGCCAGCAGCGACAGCTCCTACAATGAGCAGTTCTTC	CASSDSSYNEQFF
-	-	TRBJ2-7	15	TRBV19	TGTGCCAGTAGTATATCCCAGGGGCCCTCCTACGAGCAGTACTTC	CASSISQGPSYEQYF
-	-	TRBJ2-1	16	TRBV6-5	TGTGCCAGCAGTTTAACCGGGGTTGGCTTAATCGATGAGCAGTTCTTC	CASSLTGVGLIDEQFF
-	TRBD2	TRBJ2-3	16	TRBV27	TGTGCCAGCAGTTTTAAGAAGGGCGGGGGGGCAGATACGCAGTATTTT	CASSFKKGGGADTQYF
-	TRBD1	TRBJ1-6	14	TRBV25-1	TGTGCCAGCAGTGACGGGACAGGGGATTCACCCCTCCACTTT	CASSDGTGDSPLHF
-	-	TRBJ2-7	14	TRBV27	TGTGCCAGCAGTTTACACACGCTCCCCTACGAGCAGTACTTC	CASSLHTLPYEQYF
-	TRBD2	TRBJ2-7	16	TRBV11-2	TGTGCCAGCAGCCCCCGGGGAGCGGGAGGGCGTCTCGAGCAGTACTTC	CASSPRGAGGRLEQYF
-	-	TRBJ1-5	15	TRBV27	TGTGCCAGCAGTCCGTACCCAGGTCTCAATCAGCCCCAGCATTTT	CASSPYPGLNQPQHF
-	-	TRBJ1-4	14	TRBV27	TGTGCCAGCAGTTTAAACCGACAGTCTGAAAAACTGTTTTTT	CASSLNRQSEKLFF
-	-	TRBJ2-7	14	TRBV5-1	TGCGCCAGCAGCTTGGAGCCCCGCTCCTACGAGCAGTACTTC	CASSLEPRSYEQYF
-	-	TRBJ2-7	14	TRBV6-4	TGTGCCAGCAGTTACTCTTTGGGGGGCTACGAGCAGTACTTC	CASSYSLGGYEQYF
once	-	TRBJ2-2	15	TRBV5-6	TGTGCCAGCAGCTTTTGGACAGCGACCACCGGGGAGCTGTTTTTT	CASSFWTATTGELFF
-	-	TRBJ2-7	11	TRBV9	TGTGCCAGCAGCGTTGGGAACGAGCAGTACTTC	CASSVGNEQYF
-	-	TRBJ1-1	14	TRBV6-5	TGTGCCAGCAGTTACTCGACCGAGAACACTGAAGCTTTCTTT	CASSYSTENTEAFF
-	-	TRBJ2-2	13	TRBV29-1	TGCAGCGCCAGAGGGCACCACGCCGGGGAGCTGTTTTTT	CSARGHHAGELFF
-	TRBD1	TRBJ1-4	13	TRBV2	TGTGCCAGCAGGGACAGGGTTGGGGAAAAACTGTTTTTT	CASRDRVGEKLFF
-	-	TRBJ2-5	14	TRBV14	TGTGCCAGCAGCCAAGTGGCGAACGAAGAGACCCAGTACTTC	CASSQVANEETQYF
-	-	TRBJ1-1	16	TRBV25-1	TGTGCCAGTCGAAAGGACCACAGGGCTGGGGGGACTGAAGCTTTCTTT	CASRKDHRAGGTEAFF
-	TRBD2	TRBJ2-3	15	TRBV7-2	TGTGCCAGCAGCTTAGAGGCTAGCGGGAGCTATACGCAGTATTTT	CASSLEASGSYTQYF
-	TRBD1	TRBJ1-1	17	TRBV9	TGTGCCAGCAGCGTACCGGTCATAGACAGGGGGAACACTGAAGCTTTCTTT	CASSVPVIDRGNTEAFF
-	TRBD1	TRBJ1-5	16	TRBV18	TGTGCCAGCTCAAGACAGGGGGGTGGGCCCAATCAGCCCCAGCATTTT	CASSRQGGGPNQPQHF
-	-	TRBJ1-2	11	TRBV28	TGTGCCACCGGACAGATCTATGGCTACACCTTC	CATGQIYGYTF
-	TRBD2	TRBJ2-7	15	TRBV5-1	TGCGCCAGCAGCTCTGGGACTAGCGGGAGCAACGAGCAGTACTTC	CASSSGTSGSNEQYF
-	TRBD1	TRBJ2-5	13	TRBV6-1	TGTGCCAGTAGACAGGGAATGGCGGAGACCCAGTACTTC	CASRQGMAETQYF
-	TRBD2	TRBJ2-7	14	TRBV5-6	TGTGCCAGCAGCTTCGGCGGGGGGGCACGGGAGCAGTACTTC	CASSFGGGAREQYF
-	TRBD1	TRBJ2-2	15	TRBV6-5	TGTGCCAGCAGTCCAGGGGACAGGGTGGCCGGGGAGCTGTTTTTT	CASSPGDRVAGELFF
-	TRBD1	TRBJ2-7	15	TRBV4-1	TGCGCCAGCAGCCGGATGGGACAGGGTACCTACGAGCAGTACTTC	CASSRMGQGTYEQYF
-	TRBD2	TRBJ2-1	17	TRBV4-2	TGTGCCAGCAGCCAACCTGGGACTAGCGGGGGAGACAATGAGCAGTTCTTC	CASSQPGTSGGDNEQFF
-	-	TRBJ2-3	14	TRBV5-1	TGCGCCAGCAGCGCGGACAGCACCACAGATACGCAGTATTTT	CASSADSTTDTQYF
-	-	TRBJ2-7	12	TRBV28	TGTGCCAGCAGTTTTAGAGCGTACGAGCAGTACTTC	CASSFRAYEQYF
-	TRBD2	TRBJ2-1	17	TRBV10-1	TGCGCCAGCAGTGAACAGGGAAGCGGGGGGTCCTACAATGAGCAGTTCTTC	CASSEQGSGGSYNEQFF
medium-sized	TRBD1	TRBJ1-1	18	TRBV10-2	TGCGCCAGCAGTGACCAAGGGGGCTCATATGGCCACGACACTGAAGCTTTCTTT	CASSDQGGSYGHDTEAFF
-	TRBD2	TRBJ2-1	18	TRBV7-2	TGTGCCAGCAGCCAGCTGGGACTAGCGGGGGGGCTATACAATGAGCAGTTCTTC	CASSQLGLAGGLYNEQFF
-	-	TRBJ2-1	14	TRBV5-1	TGCGCCAGCAGTGTGGGAAGCTTGGACAATGAGCAGTTCTTC	CASSVGSLDNEQFF
-	TRBD2	TRBJ2-7	16	TRBV28	TGTGCCAGCAGTTCCCCCCTAGCGGGGGCCGCCTACGAGCAGTACTTC	CASSSPLAGAAYEQYF
once	-	TRBJ2-3	14	TRBV28	TGTGCCAGCAGTCCGCGGGGCCCCACAGATACGCAGTATTTT	CASSPRGPTDTQYF
-	TRBD1	TRBJ2-7	14	TRBV6-6	TGTGCCAGCAGAACCACGGGACAGGGTCACGAGCAGTACTTC	CASRTTGQGHEQYF
-	-	TRBJ1-5	15	TRBV5-6	TGTGCCAGCAGCCTGGGTGGGTTTAGCAATCAGCCCCAGCATTTT	CASSLGGFSNQPQHF
-	TRBD1	TRBJ1-2	13	TRBV11-2	TGTGCCAGCAGCCCCGGGACAGCTTATGGCTACACCTTC	CASSPGTAYGYTF
-	TRBD2	TRBJ2-1	18	TRBV19	TGTGCCAGTAGTATAGATCTGGGTCTAGCGGGAAACTACAATGAGCAGTTCTTC	CASSIDLGLAGNYNEQFF
once	-	TRBJ2-3	13	TRBV5-1	TGCGCCAGCAGCTCTCAGAGCACAGATACGCAGTATTTT	CASSSQSTDTQYF
-	-	TRBJ2-1	15	TRBV7-2	TGTGCCAGCAGCTTAGTCCTGGGCAGCTACAATGAGCAGTTCTTC	CASSLVLGSYNEQFF
-	-	TRBJ2-5	13	TRBV11-2	TGTGCCAGCAGCTTCCAGGCCCAAGAGACCCAGTACTTC	CASSFQAQETQYF
once	TRBD1	TRBJ2-7	15	TRBV5-4	TGTGCCAGCAGGCCAGACAGGGCGAAGACCTACGAGCAGTACTTC	CASRPDRAKTYEQYF
-	-	TRBJ1-5	13	TRBV28	TGTGCCAGCAGTCCGGACACGGGGACGCCCCAGCATTTT	CASSPDTGTPQHF
-	TRBD1	TRBJ1-6	17	TRBV7-6	TGTGCCAGCAGCTTACTCGTGGCAGGGGGAACAAATTCACCCCTCCACTTT	CASSLLVAGGTNSPLHF
-	-	TRBJ1-6	14	TRBV27	TGTGCCAGCAGTTTAGAGGGAAACGTTTCACCCCTCCACTTT	CASSLEGNVSPLHF
-	TRBD1	TRBJ2-7	14	TRBV28	TGTGCCAGCAGTCTAGGGGGACAGTACTACGAGCAGTACTTC	CASSLGGQYYEQYF
-	TRBD1	TRBJ1-4	15	TRBV30	TGTGCCTGGAGTGCATGGGACAGACCGAGTGAAAAACTGTTTTTT	CAWSAWDRPSEKLFF
-	-	TRBJ2-1	11	TRBV28	TGTGCCAGCTTTGAGAACAATGAGCAGTTCTTC	CASFENNEQFF
once	TRBD1	TRBJ2-5	16	TRBV28	TGTGCCAGCACCCCTAACAAGGGGGCGCAGGGTGAGACCCAGTACTTC	CASTPNKGAQGETQYF